This T cell receptor beta chain was captured by sequencing in a study of PD-1 blockade in classical Hodgkin lymphoma. The study's findings and limits: Later analyses included only patients treated at least 1 year post-ASCT. TCR diversity at baseline was reported to be reduced in newly diagnosed patients relative to healthy donors.

The table came from immunoSEQ multiplex PCR; TCRdb's copy has only in-frame clones and leaves some out. The sample yields around 25,000 clones, approximately 80% seen once. In the case of this clone: The target antigen is unknown.

The CDR3 is 16 amino acids. Germline CDR1 is LGHNA and CDR2 is YNFKEQ. The ends were cut back, 5 bases at V and 1 base at J, with 15 bases in the middle. Following autologous stem cell transplantation, relapse occurred in every patient, and exposure to brentuximab vedotin varied. This TCR was recovered from a human donor with classical Hodgkin lymphoma. Here the sequenced sample was peripheral blood mononuclear cells (PBMCs), taken at baseline. The J gene is TRBJ2-1, the V gene TRBV4-2; D is unresolved. CDR3 DNA sequence: TGTGCCAGCAGCTCCAGTGGAACTACGTCCTACAATGAGCAGTTCTTC. It is translated as CASSSSGTTSYNEQFF.